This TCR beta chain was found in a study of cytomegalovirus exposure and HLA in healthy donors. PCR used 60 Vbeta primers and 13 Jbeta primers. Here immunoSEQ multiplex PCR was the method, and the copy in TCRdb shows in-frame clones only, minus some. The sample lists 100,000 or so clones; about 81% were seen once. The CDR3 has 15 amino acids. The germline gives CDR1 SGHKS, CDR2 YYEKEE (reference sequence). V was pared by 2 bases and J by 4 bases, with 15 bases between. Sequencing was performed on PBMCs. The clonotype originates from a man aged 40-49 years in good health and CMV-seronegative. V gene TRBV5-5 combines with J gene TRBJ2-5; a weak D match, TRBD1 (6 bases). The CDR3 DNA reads TGTGCCAGCAGCTTTGCAGGGGCAGGAGGAGAGACCCAGTACTTC. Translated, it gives CASSFAGAGGETQYF. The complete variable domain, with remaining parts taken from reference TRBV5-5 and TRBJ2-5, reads DAGVTQSPTHLIKTRGQQVTLRCSPISGHKSVSWYQQVLGQGPQFIFQYYEKEERGRGNFPDRFSARQFPNYSSELNVNALLLGDSALYLCASSFAGAGGETQYFGPGTRLLVL.